This TCR beta chain was identified during a study of Ad26.COV2.S vaccination and SARS-CoV-2 variants (dated by TCRdb to about 2021). The study in broad terms: The specificity and breadth of SARS-CoV-2-reactive T cell receptors after Ad26.COV2.S vaccination were assessed by TCRbeta repertoire sequencing. The TCR-sequenced set comprised around 30 samples: some 19 Ad26.COV2.S vaccine recipients, 5 placebo recipients and 8 SARS-CoV-2 convalescent individuals. The full study reports these points: Vaccine and placebo recipients had similar non-spike TCR breadth, a finding consistent with the vaccine containing only spike. The authors noted that the TCR breadth and depth analyses may have underestimated total T cell responses. Ad26.COV2.S recipients had higher spike-specific TCR breadth than placebo recipients (P = 0.0014). After vaccination, substantial breadth of spike-specific CD8+ and CD4+ T cell responses was reported.

The time point label corresponds to: individuals recovered from natural SARS-CoV-2 infection. In the case of this clone: The antigen this receptor binds is unknown. The input lacks base qualities; no much larger clone sits a single base away.

The V and J ends are trimmed by 6 bases and 0 bases, leaving 10 bases between them. The germline V gene encodes CDR1 MNHEY and CDR2 SVGAGI. The CDR3 has 14 amino acids, counting the end cysteine and phenylalanine. Left in the record is the CDR3 DNA by itself, 42 bases read in frame from the first base. TCRbeta CDR3 regions were sequenced with the immunoSEQ Assay. After extraction, genomic DNA underwent amplification by bias-controlled multiplex PCR, followed by high-throughput sequencing. Per the source publication's procedure: To quantify the absolute abundance of every unique TCRbeta CDR3 region, sequences were collapsed and filtered. T cell fraction was estimated by normalizing TCRbeta template counts to usable DNA, which was measured by amplifying reference genes present in all nucleated cells. Repertoire TCRs were annotated as SARS-CoV-2-specific when V gene, CDR3 amino acid sequence and J gene were exactly matched to a known reactive TCR set. MIRA supplied the reference SARS-CoV-2 TCR set, which was filtered for enrichment in COVID-19-positive ImmuneCODE repertoires so that public or cross-reactive TCRs were removed. Drawing on the MIRA antigens, annotated TCRs were analysed further at the level of specific ORF or position within ORF. Breadth was defined as annotated unique rearrangements over total unique productive rearrangements; depth was the summed frequency of those rearrangements. Two-sided Wilcoxon rank-sum tests were used to compare TCR breadth between groups. The table comes from immuneACCESS by way of TCRdb, which keeps in-frame sequences with V and J called. Part of the clones is missing from these tables; in studies checked, under half for an unresolved V gene and the rest for unknown reasons. That table furnishes V, J and clone size, whereas the DNA furnished D and trimming. The sample records some 190,000 clones, around 85% of which are singletons. About 5.5% of the sample is held by the ten biggest clonotypes.

The chain is assembled from TRBV6-5 and TRBJ2-3, with a tentative D gene TRBD1 over 5 matching bases. The specimen was peripheral blood, collected after recovery from COVID-19. This receptor was taken from a human donor who had recovered from COVID-19. The CDR3 reads CASRDTTSTDTQYF. At the DNA level, the sequence is TGTGCCAGCAGGGACACCACTAGCACAGATACGCAGTATTTT.